This TCR beta chain comes out of a study of blood T cell repertoires in COVID-19. This CDR3 has 11 residues. V lost 7 bases and J 2 bases, leaving 6 bases between the germline ends. Germline values: CDR1 MNHNY, CDR2 SVGAGI (reference sequence). Only in-frame clones appear in the TCRdb table, and some are missing; sequencing was by immunoSEQ multiplex PCR. The sample contains about 40,000 clones, about four fifths of which appear only once. This TCR was sampled from a man aged 45 to 65 with active or convalescent COVID-19. This chain joins TRBV6-6 and TRBJ2-7, with D unresolved. The material sequenced was peripheral blood. This chain's CDR3 is CASTGAYEQYF. DNA of the CDR3: TGTGCCAGCACAGGCGCCTACGAGCAGTACTTC.